This T cell receptor beta chain was sequenced during a study of OX40 agonist ivuxolimab in advanced cancers. Looking at the study overall: The study reported partial responses in three patients: one hepatocellular carcinoma, two cutaneous melanoma. Findings and limits, study-wide: People who partly responded at 0.1-3.0 mg/kg had some of the least clonal expansion seen.

Germline CDR1 is SGHAT and CDR2 is FQNNGV. The length of the CDR3 is 17 residues. V lost 2 bases, J lost 3 bases, and 20 bases lay in between. Remarks on this clone: The antigen is not known.

Method: immunoSEQ multiplex PCR; TCRdb's copy keeps in-frame clones and lacks some. Of 42,000 or so clones in the sample, around 87% were seen once. The chain employs TRBV11-2 and TRBJ2-7, with a weak D call TRBD1 (6 bases). Sequences were derived from CD4+ or CD8+ T cells sorted from blood, sampled in a trial of the OX40 agonist ivuxolimab. The receptor was isolated from an adult with an advanced solid tumor such as melanoma, head and neck, liver or kidney cancer. CDR3 in DNA: TGTGCCAGCAGCTTATGGATCGGGGACAATAGACGCTACGAGCAGTACTTC. Its translation: CASSLWIGDNRRYEQYF.